Below are 26 T cell receptor beta chains sequenced from a single sample in a study of beta chain features in type 1 diabetes. Study findings and constraints: All four CD4+ subsets of Type 1 diabetes patients contained TCRB CDR3s that were moderately but significantly shorter.

The sequenced template was cDNA made from the entire isolated RNA. Method: immunoSEQ multiplex PCR; TCRdb's copy keeps in-frame clones and lacks some. The sample contains under 300,000 clones, about 11% of which appear only once. For these TCRs, the target antigens are not known. Sequencing was performed on naive CD4+ T cells from blood. These receptors were taken from a man aged 30-40 years with type 1 diabetes.

The gene calls are TRBV30 and TRBJ2-2, with 7 bases identical to TRBD2. V trimming: 3 bases; J trimming: 3 bases; junction bases outside the gene matches: 1. CDR3 length: 13 amino acids. CDR1 GTSNPN and CDR2 SVGIG come from the germline V gene (reference sequence). CDR3 nucleotides: TGTGCCTGGAGGGGAGGGGACACCGGGGAGCTGTTTTTT. Protein sequence: CAWRGGDTGELFF.

The J gene is TRBJ1-2, the V gene TRBV29-1; 7 bases agree with TRBD1. The germline V gene encodes CDR1 SQVTM and CDR2 ANQGSEA. The CDR3 is 14 residues long. With V trimmed by 6 bases and J by 2 bases, 9 bases remained unmatched. This CDR3 reads CSVTDRAGNYGYTF. In DNA form, the CDR3 reads TGCAGCGTCACTGACAGGGCCGGGAACTATGGCTACACCTTC.

This clone showed up just a few times. The genes are TRBV13 and TRBJ2-7, with D hard to call. Trimming cost V 5 bases and J 0 bases, with 11 bases left between them. CDR3 length: 14 amino acids. CDR1 is PRHDT and CDR2 is FYEKMQ in the germline V gene (reference sequence). As DNA, the CDR3 is TGTGCCAGCAGCCAACGACGGAGCTCCTACGAGCAGTACTTC. This encodes CASSQRRSSYEQYF.

This clone was counted between two and nine times. This sequence joins TRBV7-9 and TRBJ1-5; TRBD1 is a possible D gene (5 bases). The CDR3 consists of 15 residues. Trimming stripped 5 bases from V and 0 bases from J, with 11 bases between. The germline gives CDR1 SEHNR, CDR2 FQNEAQ (reference sequence). For the CDR3, the DNA is TGTGCCAGCAGCGCATCAGGGTATAGCAATCAGCCCCAGCATTTT. Translated: CASSASGYSNQPQHF.

A few counts support this clone. This chain joins TRBV29-1 and TRBJ1-2, with TRBD1 identical over 7 bases. Per germline, CDR1 SQVTM and CDR2 ANQGSEA. CDR3 length: 16 amino acids. Trimming cost V 7 bases and J 3 bases; bases outside gene matches: 17. The CDR3 coding sequence is TGCAGCGCCAGACCCACAGGGGTCGGTGAGGACTATGGCTACACCTTC. This encodes CSARPTGVGEDYGYTF.

The chain links TRBV29-1 to TRBJ1-2; 9 bases agree with TRBD1. Germline values: CDR1 SQVTM, CDR2 ANQGSEA. Trimming cost V 3 bases and J 2 bases; bases outside gene matches: 7. The CDR3 spans 15 residues. CDR3 DNA: TGCAGCGTTGATCAGACAGGGGGGTTAAACTATGGCTACACCTTC. Protein: CSVDQTGGLNYGYTF.

The chain employs TRBV18 and TRBJ2-7, with unresolved D. The V end was cut by 3 bases, the J end by 6 bases, with 18 bases between. CDR1 and CDR2 (germline): KGHSH, LQKENI. This CDR3 contains 15 residues. For the CDR3, the DNA is TGTGCCAGCTCACCCAGTACCACCGTCCTAGTCGAGCAGTACTTC. It specifies CASSPSTTVLVEQYF.

This chain connects TRBV25-1 to TRBJ2-3; D remains ambiguous. With 0 bases removed from V and 4 bases from J, the gap between germline ends came to 8 bases. Germline values: CDR1 MGHDK, CDR2 SYGVNS. CDR3 size: 14 residues. In nucleotides, the CDR3 is TGTGCCAGCAGTGAATATAGCTTTCCAGATACGCAGTATTTT. It codes for CASSEYSFPDTQYF.

This chain links TRBV14 with TRBJ1-4; D is ambiguous. This CDR3 has 15 amino acids. Per the germline V gene, CDR1 is SGHDN and CDR2 is FVKESK. With 2 bases removed from V and 0 bases from J, the gap between germline ends came to 7 bases. CDR3: CASSQIAATNEKLFF. DNA for the CDR3: TGTGCCAGCAGCCAAATAGCCGCAACTAATGAAAAACTGTTTTTT.

This clone was recorded a few times. The V gene is TRBV25-1, the J gene TRBJ1-4, with a weak D call TRBD1 (6 bases). Germline lookup yields CDR1 MGHDK and CDR2 SYGVNS. This CDR3 contains 16 residues. Trimming stripped 8 bases from V and 0 bases from J, with 16 bases between. This CDR3 reads CASGMRTAATNEKLFF. CDR3 DNA sequence: TGTGCCAGCGGAATGAGGACAGCTGCAACTAATGAAAAACTGTTTTTT. The variable domain in full, with the rest retrieved from reference TRBV25-1 and TRBJ1-4, is EADIYQTPRYLVIGTGKKITLECSQTMGHDKMYWYQQDPGMELHLIHYSYGVNSTEKGDLSSESTVSRIRTEHFPLTLESARPSHTSQYLCASGMRTAATNEKLFFGSGTQLSVL.

This clone appeared a few times. This chain joins TRBV25-1 and TRBJ2-1; tentative D call: TRBD2 (5 bases). CDR1 and CDR2 from the germline V gene are MGHDK and SYGVNS. V was trimmed by 3 bases and J by 7 bases, leaving 13 bases between them. The CDR3 is 14 residues long. The CDR3 coding sequence is TGTGCCAGCAGTGATACTCGGGGTTGGAATGAGCAGTTCTTC. Its translation is CASSDTRGWNEQFF.

The chain uses TRBV5-4 and TRBJ1-1; 10 bases are shared with TRBD1. The CDR3 contains 13 residues. J lost 5 bases, V lost 5 bases, and 3 bases had no gene match. CDR1 and CDR2 from the germline V gene are SGHNT and YYREEE (reference sequence). CDR3 protein: CASRADRGTEAFF. The CDR3, as DNA: TGTGCCAGCAGAGCGGACAGGGGGACTGAAGCTTTCTTT.

The rearrangement uses TRBV19 and TRBJ1-2; the match to TRBD1 covers 8 bases. The V segment lost 6 bases and the J segment 6 bases; nucleotides outside the gene matches: 9. The V gene's germline CDR1 is LNHDA and CDR2 SQIVND (reference sequence). The CDR3 runs 14 residues. The CDR3 here is CASSSGGYEDGYTF. In nucleotides, the CDR3 is TGTGCCAGTAGCTCAGGGGGCTATGAAGATGGCTACACCTTC.

This chain links TRBV2 with TRBJ2-3, with 8 bases aligning to TRBD2. The CDR3 runs to 14 residues. CDR1 and CDR2 (germline): SNHLY, FYNNEI. The junction had 4 bases not matched to a gene; V was cut back by 5 bases and J by 3 bases. CDR3 protein: CASSPGTRTDTQYF. CDR3 DNA sequence: TGTGCCAGCAGTCCCGGGACTAGGACAGATACGCAGTATTTT.

The rearrangement links TRBV14 to TRBJ2-4; D call uncertain. The germline gives CDR1 SGHDN, CDR2 FVKESK. The CDR3 runs 16 residues. V was pared by 1 base and J by 0 bases, with 10 bases between. CDR3 bases: TGTGCCAGCAGCCAAGCACTAACAAGAGCCAAAAACATTCAGTACTTC. Translated: CASSQALTRAKNIQYF.

The rearrangement joins TRBV7-9 to TRBJ2-2; 13 positions match TRBD2. The germline V gene has CDR1 SEHNR and CDR2 FQNEAQ (reference sequence). V shed 3 bases, J shed 0 bases, and the junction held 7 bases outside the gene matches. This CDR3 contains 19 residues. CDR3 sequence: CASSFPLTSGGSNTGELFF. The DNA for the CDR3 is TGTGCCAGCAGCTTCCCCTTGACTAGCGGGGGGTCGAACACCGGGGAGCTGTTTTTT.

This clone came up once. The genes are TRBV11-3 and TRBJ2-1; TRBD2 agrees at 9 bases. Germline loops: CDR1 SGHNT, CDR2 YENEEA. Trimming cost V 6 bases and J 8 bases; bases outside gene matches: 11. CDR3 size: 15 residues. This chain's CDR3 is CASSPPGGGADEQFF. The CDR3 coding sequence is TGTGCCAGCAGTCCCCCCGGCGGGGGGGCCGATGAGCAGTTCTTC.

V is TRBV28 and J is TRBJ1-6, with no clear D. Germline V lookup: CDR1 MDHEN, CDR2 SYDVKM. Trimming shortened V by 3 bases and J by 0 bases, and 9 bases separated the two germline ends. The CDR3 length is 16 residues. The DNA of the CDR3 is TGTGCCAGCAGTTTTGAGAAAAGCTCCTATAATTCACCCCTCCACTTT. Translating it yields CASSFEKSSYNSPLHF.

The CDR3 DNA follows: TGTGCCAGCAGCTCGGACAGGGGAGGGGAGACCCAGTACTTC. Its translation: CASSSDRGGETQYF. V usage is TRBV7-2 and J usage is TRBJ2-5; TRBD1 aligns across 9 bases. Germline CDR1 is SGHTA and CDR2 is FQGNSA. The V and J ends lost 4 bases and 5 bases, in that order; junction bases with no gene match: 5. The CDR3 consists of 14 residues.

The gene calls are TRBV7-2 and TRBJ1-2, with TRBD1 identical over 8 bases. This CDR3 is 16 amino acids long. CDR1 and CDR2 from the germline V gene are SGHTA and FQGNSA. With V trimmed by 0 bases and J by 0 bases, 3 bases remained unmatched. CDR3 coding DNA: TGTGCCAGCAGCTTAGCGGGACAGGCGTCTAACTATGGCTACACCTTC. Translation: CASSLAGQASNYGYTF. Full variable domain (rest looked up from reference TRBV7-2 and TRBJ1-2): GAGVSQSPSNKVTEKGKDVELRCDPISGHTALYWYRQSLGQGLEFLIYFQGNSAPDKSGLPSDRFSAERTGGSVSTLTIQRTQQEDSAVYLCASSLAGQASNYGYTFGSGTRLTVV.

This clone has a handful of counts. The genes are TRBV5-1 and TRBJ2-1; 8 nucleotides line up with TRBD1. Per germline, CDR1 SGHRS and CDR2 YFSETQ. V lost 5 bases to trimming and J lost 7 bases; unmatched junction nucleotides: 5. The CDR3 runs 13 residues. Here the CDR3 reads CASSTGQGNEQFF. For the CDR3, the DNA is TGCGCCAGCAGTACTGGACAGGGTAATGAGCAGTTCTTC.

The genes are TRBV2 and TRBJ2-2, with TRBD2 identical over 13 bases. CDR1 is SNHLY, CDR2 FYNNEI, per germline. The CDR3 is made up of 16 amino acids. Germline trimming cut 2 bases from V and 5 bases from J; bases unmatched to any gene: 2. The CDR3, as DNA: TGTGCCAGCAGTGAAACTAGCGGGGGGGGGACCGGGGAGCTGTTTTTT. Translation gives CASSETSGGGTGELFF.

V and J are TRBV7-9 and TRBJ2-3, with 8 bases matching TRBD1. The junction had 7 bases not matched to a gene; V was cut back by 2 bases and J by 0 bases. Germline V CDR1 and CDR2: SEHNR, FQNEAQ (reference sequence). The CDR3 has 17 residues. The CDR3 reads CASSLPSRGPSTDTQYF. The CDR3 DNA follows: TGTGCCAGCAGCTTACCCTCCAGGGGGCCCAGCACAGATACGCAGTATTTT.

This clone was found once. The chain is built from TRBV9 and TRBJ1-1, with D perhaps TRBD1 (6 bases). The CDR3 is made up of 14 amino acids. The V end was cut by 7 bases, the J end by 5 bases, with 18 bases between. Germline V lookup: CDR1 SGDLS, CDR2 YYNGEE. The CDR3 here is CASPKDSLVTEAFF. CDR3 bases: TGTGCCAGCCCCAAGGACAGTTTAGTAACTGAAGCTTTCTTT. The full variable domain, rest sourced from reference TRBV9 and TRBJ1-1, is DSGVTQTPKHLITATGQRVTLRCSPRSGDLSVYWYQQSLDQGLQFLIQYYNGEERAKGNILERFSAQQFPDLHSELNLSSLELGDSALYFCASPKDSLVTEAFFGQGTRLTVV.

The J gene is TRBJ1-5, the V gene TRBV19, with D maybe TRBD1 (5 bases). CDR3 length: 14 amino acids. CDR1 and CDR2 from the germline V gene are LNHDA and SQIVND (reference sequence). With 7 bases removed from V and 7 bases from J, the gap between germline ends came to 17 bases. In DNA, the CDR3 is TGTGCCAGTAAAAACCCCTCGGGGGACCAGCCCCAGCATTTT. Its translation is CASKNPSGDQPQHF.

This clone was observed a few times. This specimen includes other DNA sequences encoding the same CDR3. The CDR3 bases are TGTGCCAGCACCGGACAGAACAATCAGCCCCAGCATTTT. This translates into CASTGQNNQPQHF. V gene TRBV19 combines with J gene TRBJ1-5, with D tentatively TRBD1 (6 bases). The CDR3 spans 13 residues. Per the germline V gene, CDR1 is LNHDA and CDR2 is SQIVND (reference sequence). V was trimmed by 9 bases and J by 3 bases, leaving 12 bases between them.